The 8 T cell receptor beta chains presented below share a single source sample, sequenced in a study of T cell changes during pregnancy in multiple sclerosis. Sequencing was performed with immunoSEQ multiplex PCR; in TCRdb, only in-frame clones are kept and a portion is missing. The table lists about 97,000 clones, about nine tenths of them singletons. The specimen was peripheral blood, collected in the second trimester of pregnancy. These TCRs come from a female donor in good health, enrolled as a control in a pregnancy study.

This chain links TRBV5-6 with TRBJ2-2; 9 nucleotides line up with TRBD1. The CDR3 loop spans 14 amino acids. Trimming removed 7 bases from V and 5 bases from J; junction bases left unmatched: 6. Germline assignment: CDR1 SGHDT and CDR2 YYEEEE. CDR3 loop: CASSGTGRTGELFF. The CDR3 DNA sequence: TGTGCCAGCTCAGGGACAGGGAGAACCGGGGAGCTGTTTTTT.

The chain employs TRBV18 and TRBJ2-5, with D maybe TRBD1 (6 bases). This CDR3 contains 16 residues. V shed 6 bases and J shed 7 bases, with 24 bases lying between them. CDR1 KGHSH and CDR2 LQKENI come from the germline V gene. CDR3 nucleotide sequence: TGTGCCAGCTCCCCCGGGACAACCGCGATCTTGACGACCCAGTACTTC. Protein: CASSPGTTAILTTQYF.

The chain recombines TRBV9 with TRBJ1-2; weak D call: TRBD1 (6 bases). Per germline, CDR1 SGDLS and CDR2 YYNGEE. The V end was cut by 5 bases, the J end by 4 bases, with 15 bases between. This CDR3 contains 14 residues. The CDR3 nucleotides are TGTGCCAGCAGTCCCGGACAGACCTCCTATGGCTACACCTTC. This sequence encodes CASSPGQTSYGYTF.

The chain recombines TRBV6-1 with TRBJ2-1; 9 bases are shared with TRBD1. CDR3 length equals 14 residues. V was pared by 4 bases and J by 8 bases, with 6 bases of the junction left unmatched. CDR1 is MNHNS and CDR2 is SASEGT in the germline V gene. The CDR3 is CASSGQGGFDEQFF. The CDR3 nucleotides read TGTGCCAGCAGTGGACAGGGGGGATTTGATGAGCAGTTCTTC.

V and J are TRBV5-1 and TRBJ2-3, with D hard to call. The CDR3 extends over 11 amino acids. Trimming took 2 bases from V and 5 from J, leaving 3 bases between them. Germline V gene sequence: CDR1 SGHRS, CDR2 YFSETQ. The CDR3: CASSFGDTQYF. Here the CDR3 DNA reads TGCGCCAGCAGCTTCGGAGATACGCAGTATTTT.

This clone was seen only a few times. CDR3 protein: CASSEARVTTEAFF. The DNA for the CDR3 is TGTGCCAGCAGTGAAGCACGGGTAACCACTGAAGCTTTCTTT. The chain employs TRBV2 and TRBJ1-1; D not resolved. Looked up from germline, CDR1 is SNHLY and CDR2 is FYNNEI. With 0 bases removed from V and 4 bases from J, the gap between germline ends came to 9 bases. The CDR3 has 14 amino acids.

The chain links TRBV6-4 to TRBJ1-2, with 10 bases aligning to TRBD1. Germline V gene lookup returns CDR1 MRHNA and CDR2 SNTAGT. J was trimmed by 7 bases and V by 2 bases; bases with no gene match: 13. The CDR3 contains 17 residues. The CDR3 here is CASSDAAGDRGLGGYTF. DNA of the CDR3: TGTGCCAGCAGTGACGCCGCTGGAGACAGGGGGCTCGGTGGCTACACCTTC.

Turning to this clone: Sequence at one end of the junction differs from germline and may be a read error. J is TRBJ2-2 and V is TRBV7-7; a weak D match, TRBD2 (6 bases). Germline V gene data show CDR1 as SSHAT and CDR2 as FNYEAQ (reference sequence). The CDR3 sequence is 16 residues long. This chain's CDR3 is CASSLAAGTNTGELFF. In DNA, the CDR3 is TGTGCTAGCAGCTTAGCGGCGGGGACGAACACCGGGGAGCTGTTTTTT.